The next 14 T cell receptor beta chains were all read from a single sample in a study of blood T cell repertoires in COVID-19. Measured with immunoSEQ multiplex PCR; TCRdb has only the in-frame clones, and not every one. The data show 160,000 or so clones, with around 85% seen just once and roughly 2.2% held by the top ten. Sequenced material: peripheral blood. The receptors were gathered from a woman in her 70s with acute or convalescent COVID-19.

The J gene is TRBJ1-2, the V gene TRBV4-1; perhaps TRBD1 as D (5 bases). V was clipped by 1 base and J by 3 bases, with 6 bases between them. This CDR3 region has 13 residues. CDR1 is MGHRA and CDR2 is YSYEKL in the germline V gene. The CDR3 here is CASSQAGDYGYTF. CDR3 bases: TGCGCCAGCAGCCAAGCGGGGGACTATGGCTACACCTTC.

The genes are TRBV11-2 and TRBJ2-3, with D perhaps TRBD1 (6 bases). The germline gives CDR1 SGHAT, CDR2 FQNNGV. This CDR3 spans 16 amino acids. V lost 5 bases and J lost 2, with 17 bases in between. CDR3 DNA sequence: TGTGCCAGCAGCACTCTCTCGGGACACTACACAGATACGCAGTATTTT. Its translation is CASSTLSGHYTDTQYF.

The rearrangement joins TRBV19 to TRBJ2-7; 9 bases agree with TRBD1. V was pared by 5 bases and J by 2 bases, with 4 bases of the junction left unmatched. Germline CDR1 LNHDA, CDR2 SQIVND (reference sequence). CDR3 length equals 14 residues. CDR3 region: CASSPGTGPYEQYV. CDR3 nucleotides: TGTGCCAGTAGTCCCGGGACAGGGCCCTACGAGCAGTACGTC.

This clone was observed once. The chain has TRBV24-1 and TRBJ2-5; 9 bases map to TRBD1. The CDR3 totals 15 residues. V lost 4 bases and J lost 5; bases outside the gene matches: 7. Germline V gives CDR1 KGHDR, CDR2 SFDVKD. CDR3 amino acids: CATSEGTGWSETQYF. The CDR3, as DNA: TGTGCCACCAGTGAGGGGACAGGGTGGTCGGAGACCCAGTACTTC.

The V and J genes are TRBV6-6 and TRBJ1-2, with unresolved D. V was clipped by 6 bases and J by 13 bases, with 24 bases between them. Per germline, CDR1 MNHNY and CDR2 SVGAGI (reference sequence). This CDR3 comprises 14 residues. CDR3 region: CASSPLMERSAFTF. In nucleotides, the CDR3 is TGTGCCAGCAGCCCCCTGATGGAAAGGAGCGCATTCACCTTC.

The chain is built from TRBV27 and TRBJ1-2, with D unclear. There are 13 residues in the CDR3. The germline V and J ends were trimmed by 6 bases and 10 bases, with 18 bases remaining between them. Germline assignment: CDR1 MNHEY and CDR2 SMNVEV (reference sequence). This chain's CDR3 is CASRATGSSLYTF. The CDR3 region has the DNA TGTGCCAGCAGAGCCACCGGGTCCAGTCTCTACACCTTC.

The chain has TRBV5-6 and TRBJ1-2, with D possibly matching TRBD1 (5 bases). The CDR3 has 15 amino acids. The ends were cut back, 2 bases at V and 2 bases at J, with 13 bases in the middle. Germline values: CDR1 SGHDT, CDR2 YYEEEE. CDR3 amino acids: CASSLPGTTNYGYTF. In DNA, the CDR3 is TGTGCCAGCAGCTTACCCGGGACTACAAACTATGGCTACACCTTC.

The CDR3 loop is CASSRRAGANYNEQFF. The CDR3 DNA reads TGTGCCAGCAGCAGAAGAGCGGGGGCAAACTACAATGAGCAGTTCTTC. This chain joins TRBV5-6 and TRBJ2-1, with 8 nucleotides matching TRBD2. CDR3 size: 16 residues. Per germline, CDR1 SGHDT and CDR2 YYEEEE. The V segment lost 4 bases and the J segment 3 bases; nucleotides outside the gene matches: 9.

The chain is built from TRBV28 and TRBJ1-2, with a tentative D call TRBD1 (5 bases). This CDR3 has 13 amino acids. The germline gives CDR1 MDHEN, CDR2 SYDVKM. With 7 bases removed from V and 8 bases from J, the gap between germline ends came to 17 bases. The CDR3 nucleotides are TGTGCCAGCAAGGTGGGGCCCCGTCAAGGCTACACCTTC. Translation: CASKVGPRQGYTF.

The chain combines TRBV9 with TRBJ1-6; 8 bases match TRBD1. Germline CDR1 and CDR2: SGDLS and YYNGEE. There are 15 residues in the CDR3. Unmatched junction bases numbered 3, after V lost 3 bases and J lost 4 bases. The CDR3 sequence is CASSADRDYNSPLHF. CDR3 nucleotides: TGTGCCAGCAGCGCGGACAGGGATTATAATTCACCCCTCCACTTT.

The J gene is TRBJ1-1, the V gene TRBV24-1; D is ambiguous. Trimming took off 5 bases at V and 7 bases at J, with 16 bases between the two ends. The CDR3 spans 14 residues. Germline V lookup: CDR1 KGHDR, CDR2 SFDVKD. CDR3 in amino acids: CATSGESRHSEAFF. The DNA of the CDR3 is TGTGCCACCAGTGGAGAGTCAAGACATAGTGAAGCTTTCTTT.

The chain carries TRBV19 and TRBJ1-6, with D maybe TRBD1 (6 bases). Germline assignment: CDR1 LNHDA and CDR2 SQIVND (reference sequence). Trimming pared 5 bases from V and 9 bases from J, leaving 8 bases between. The CDR3 is made up of 12 amino acids. CDR3 sequence: CASSVRGSPLHF. The CDR3 DNA reads as TGTGCCAGTAGTGTCAGGGGTTCACCCCTCCACTTT.

CDR3 residues: CASSIPGHFEGYTF. The DNA for the CDR3 is TGTGCCAGCAGTATTCCGGGACACTTTGAGGGCTACACCTTC. The chain joins TRBV28 to TRBJ1-2; D perhaps matches TRBD1 (6 bases). The CDR3 is 14 residues long. CDR1 and CDR2 from the germline V gene are MDHEN and SYDVKM. The germline V and J ends were trimmed by 5 bases and 8 bases, with 18 bases remaining between them.

Concerning this clone itself: A junction end diverges from the germline sequence, so it may reflect a read error. The chain has TRBV27 and TRBJ1-6; TRBD1 agrees at 8 bases. From germline, CDR1 is MNHEY and CDR2 SMNVEV (reference sequence). This CDR3 spans 13 amino acids. The chain's CDR3 is CAGSQGAGSPLHF. The CDR3 bases are TGTGCCGGCAGTCAGGGGGCTGGGTCACCCCTCCACTTT.